This T cell receptor (beta chain) was sequenced for a study of spatial heterogeneity in lung cancer. This clonotype has ten or more counts. V lost 0 bases to trimming and J lost 6 bases, with 9 bases between them. Germline V lookup: CDR1 SEHNR, CDR2 FQNEAQ (reference sequence). CDR3 size: 13 residues. The sample's time point: blood at routine non-recurrence follow-up after resection. The sequenced material consisted of unsorted whole RNA from tumor, nontumor lung or frozen PBMC. TCRdb re-called the 5' RACE reads through MiXCR, storing one row per CDR3 protein. This sample has more than 95,000 distinct CDR3 sequences; 9% to 15% occur once, and the top ten carry approximately 16%.

The V gene is TRBV7-9, the J gene TRBJ2-7; D possibly matches TRBD1 or TRBD2 (5 bases each). The source was PBMCs, collected at follow-up. This TCR was recovered from a male donor with early-stage non-small cell lung cancer. CDR3 bases: TGTGCCAGCAGCTTAGCCGGGACCCCCGAGCAGTACTTC. It translates to CASSLAGTPEQYF.